Detailed here is one TCR beta chain. What it binds is unknown. The germline gene is not matched at one end of the junction; a read error may be the cause. No cell sorting was done before RNA was extracted from the tissue. The normal lung tissue was taken more than 3 cm from the tumor edge. This specimen comes from a study of tumor and adjacent non-tumor tissue in lung cancer. As for the study in general: Histology: about a dozen adenocarcinoma, a couple of squamous cell carcinoma, 1 small cell lung cancer.

Broader study findings: Normal lung showed higher cumulative top 100 clone frequency than tumor. TCR diversity was significantly greater in tumor than normal lung tissue.

The library came from three nested PCR rounds adapted from ARM-PCR protocols. TCRdb called the multiplex PCR reads again in MiXCR, with one record for every CDR3 protein. The sample shows some 97,000 distinct CDR3 sequences, less than 75% of them seen only once. The length of the CDR3 is 13 residues. This receptor was taken from a man aged 25-45 years with non-small cell lung cancer. This rearrangement joins TRBV12-3 or TRBV12-4 to TRBJ1-6; no clear D gene. Sample: distant non-tumor lung tissue. The CDR3 spells CASSLTRDSHLHF. CDR3 DNA sequence: TGTGCCAGCAGTTTAACCAGAGATTCACACCTCCATTTT.